The rows below give T cell receptor beta chains drawn from one sample of a study of cytomegalovirus exposure and HLA in healthy donors. Sequencing used immunoSEQ multiplex PCR; TCRdb keeps in-frame clones, though not all of them. Among some 330,000 clones listed, around 86% were seen once. Sequencing was done on a sample of PBMCs. The receptors shown here come from a woman between 18 and 30 years old in good health and CMV-seronegative. CDR3s include the opening cysteine and the closing phenylalanine or tryptophan. A D gene is named only where the DNA matches it firmly. Some rows have no size entry. The others give once, few or many, or a class for an expanded clone.

>TRBV30|few|TRBJ1-2|TRBD1
CASGTGVYGYTF
TGTGCCTCCGGGACAGGGGTCTATGGCTACACCTTC
>TRBV29-1|NA|TRBJ2-7|NA
CSVVTSSVFEQYF
TGCAGCGTTGTCACTAGCTCCGTCTTCGAGCAGTACTTC
>TRBV18|NA|TRBJ2-7|TRBD1
CASSPSGTAYEQYF
TGTGCCAGCTCACCATCAGGGACAGCCTACGAGCAGTACTTC
>TRBV28|NA|TRBJ1-5|NA
CASSLGGPNQPQHF
TGTGCCAGCAGTTTGGGGGGGCCCAATCAGCCCCAGCATTTT
>TRBV25-1|once|TRBJ2-7|TRBD1
CASSYGTGSYEQYF
TGTGCCAGCAGTTATGGGACAGGATCCTACGAGCAGTACTTC
>TRBV28|NA|TRBJ2-7|NA
CASSPRGTLTYEQYF
TGTGCCAGCAGCCCTCGGGGGACCTTAACCTACGAGCAGTACTTC
>TRBV19|NA|TRBJ2-7|NA
CASSMIGSSYEQYF
TGTGCCAGTAGTATGATAGGGAGCTCCTACGAGCAGTACTTC
>TRBV2|NA|TRBJ2-1|TRBD2
CASSPGLAAYNEQFF
TGTGCCAGCAGCCCTGGACTAGCGGCCTACAATGAGCAGTTCTTC
>TRBV5-4|NA|TRBJ1-1|TRBD1
CASSPGQVINTEAFF
TGTGCCAGCAGCCCCGGACAGGTTATAAACACTGAAGCTTTCTTT
>TRBV5-6|NA|TRBJ2-1|NA
CASSVGLYNEQFF
TGTGCCAGCAGCGTGGGACTCTACAATGAGCAGTTCTTC
>TRBV6-1|NA|TRBJ2-1|TRBD1
CASSVGTGGFNEQFF
TGTGCCAGCAGTGTTGGGACAGGGGGCTTCAATGAGCAGTTCTTC
>TRBV6-5|NA|TRBJ1-3|NA
CASSYVGTNSGNTIYF
TGTGCCAGCAGTTACGTCGGGACTAACTCTGGAAACACCATATATTTT
>TRBV5-1|NA|TRBJ2-7|TRBD2
CASSPGTTIYEQYF
TGCGCCAGCAGCCCCGGGACTACAATCTACGAGCAGTACTTC
>TRBV6-1|NA|TRBJ1-1|NA
CASPRETEAFF
TGTGCCAGCCCCCGGGAGACTGAAGCTTTCTTT
>TRBV5-1|NA|TRBJ2-3|NA
CASSLVQDTSTDTQYF
TGCGCCAGCAGCTTGGTACAGGATACTAGCACAGATACGCAGTATTTT
>TRBV29-1|NA|TRBJ2-1|NA
CSVESQGINRSPSSYNEQFF
TGCAGCGTTGAATCCCAGGGTATCAACCGTTCCCCGAGCTCCTACAATGAGCAGTTCTTC
>TRBV18|NA|TRBJ2-7|NA
CASSPRDGALYEQYF
TGTGCCAGCTCACCAAGAGACGGAGCGCTCTACGAGCAGTACTTC
>TRBV7-3|NA|TRBJ2-1|TRBD2
CASSLSAGGNNEQFF
TGTGCCAGCAGCTTATCAGCGGGAGGCAACAATGAGCAGTTCTTC
>TRBV5-1|NA|TRBJ2-3|NA
CASSGLSHGDTQYF
TGCGCCAGCAGCGGCCTATCCCACGGGGATACGCAGTATTTT
>TRBV7-9|NA|TRBJ2-1|TRBD2
CASSLGLAGVNEQFF
TGTGCCAGCAGCTTAGGACTAGCGGGAGTAAATGAGCAGTTCTTC
>TRBV18|NA|TRBJ2-1|TRBD2
CASSPTSGSYNEQFF
TGTGCCAGCTCACCGACTAGCGGGAGTTACAATGAGCAGTTCTTC
>TRBV5-1|NA|TRBJ2-4|TRBD1
CASSRDRGFNIQYF
TGCGCCAGCTCCCGGGACAGGGGTTTCAACATTCAGTACTTC
>TRBV7-9|NA|TRBJ2-2|TRBD1
CASTTDRGRTGELFF
TGTGCCAGCACCACTGACAGGGGGCGCACCGGGGAGCTGTTTTTT
>TRBV27|NA|TRBJ2-7|NA
CASSPNGLAYEQYF
TGTGCCAGCAGCCCCAACGGGTTGGCCTACGAGCAGTACTTC
>TRBV7-2|NA|TRBJ2-7|NA
CASTKYAEGWEQYF
TGTGCCAGCACCAAATATGCGGAGGGCTGGGAGCAGTACTTC
>TRBV2|few|TRBJ1-1|NA
CASRREVNTEAFF
TGTGCCAGCAGGAGGGAAGTTAACACTGAAGCTTTCTTT
>TRBV27|few|TRBJ2-7|TRBD1
CASSFGTGYEQYF
TGTGCCAGCAGTTTCGGGACAGGGTACGAGCAGTACTTC
>TRBV5-6|NA|TRBJ2-5|NA
CASRDSGEETQYF
TGTGCCAGCAGGGACAGCGGGGAAGAGACCCAGTACTTC
>TRBV5-4|NA|TRBJ2-2|TRBD2
CASSSPTSGNTGELFF
TGTGCCAGCAGCTCACCGACTAGCGGGAACACCGGGGAGCTGTTTTTT
>TRBV29-1|NA|TRBJ2-2|NA
CSVVPQANTGELFF
TGCAGCGTTGTGCCACAAGCGAACACCGGGGAGCTGTTTTTT
>TRBV28|NA|TRBJ1-5|NA
CASITGGQPQHF
TGTGCCAGCATCACGGGGGGGCAGCCCCAGCATTTT
>TRBV12-5|NA|TRBJ2-7|TRBD2
CASGLGLAGDSRQYF
TGTGCTAGTGGACTCGGACTAGCGGGAGACAGCAGGCAGTACTTC
>TRBV6-4|NA|TRBJ2-3|TRBD2
CASSAGLAGGPDTQYF
TGTGCCAGCAGTGCGGGACTAGCGGGAGGGCCAGATACGCAGTATTTT
>TRBV19|NA|TRBJ1-1|NA
CASSTGQNTEAFF
TGTGCCAGTAGTACGGGACAGAACACTGAAGCTTTCTTT
>TRBV25-1|NA|TRBJ2-2|TRBD1
CASRRTGNTGELFF
TGTGCCAGCAGGAGGACAGGGAACACCGGGGAGCTGTTTTTT
>TRBV10-3|NA|TRBJ1-4|NA
CAISYREPGANEKLFF
TGTGCCATCAGTTACAGGGAGCCCGGGGCTAATGAAAAACTGTTTTTT
>TRBV5-1|once|TRBJ2-7|NA
CASSFDRQPAQQYF
TGCGCCAGCAGCTTTGACAGGCAACCCGCTCAGCAGTACTTC
>TRBV29-1|once|TRBJ2-1|NA
CSVDAGTGTSSYNEQFF
TGCAGCGTCGACGCCGGGACAGGGACTAGCTCCTACAATGAGCAGTTCTTC
>TRBV27|NA|TRBJ1-2|NA
CASSQSNYGYTF
TGTGCCAGCAGCCAGTCTAACTATGGCTACACCTTC
>TRBV5-1|NA|TRBJ1-1|TRBD1
CASSLGQGASNTEAFF
TGCGCCAGCAGCTTGGGACAGGGGGCATCGAACACTGAAGCTTTCTTT
>TRBV7-9|NA|TRBJ2-1|TRBD2
CASSPRTSGRHSYNEQFF
TGTGCCAGCAGCCCTAGGACTAGCGGGAGGCACTCCTACAATGAGCAGTTCTTC
>TRBV5-1|once|TRBJ2-7|TRBD2
CASSEGPLAGGSTYEQYF
TGCGCCAGCAGCGAAGGCCCGCTAGCGGGAGGCTCCACCTACGAGCAGTACTTC